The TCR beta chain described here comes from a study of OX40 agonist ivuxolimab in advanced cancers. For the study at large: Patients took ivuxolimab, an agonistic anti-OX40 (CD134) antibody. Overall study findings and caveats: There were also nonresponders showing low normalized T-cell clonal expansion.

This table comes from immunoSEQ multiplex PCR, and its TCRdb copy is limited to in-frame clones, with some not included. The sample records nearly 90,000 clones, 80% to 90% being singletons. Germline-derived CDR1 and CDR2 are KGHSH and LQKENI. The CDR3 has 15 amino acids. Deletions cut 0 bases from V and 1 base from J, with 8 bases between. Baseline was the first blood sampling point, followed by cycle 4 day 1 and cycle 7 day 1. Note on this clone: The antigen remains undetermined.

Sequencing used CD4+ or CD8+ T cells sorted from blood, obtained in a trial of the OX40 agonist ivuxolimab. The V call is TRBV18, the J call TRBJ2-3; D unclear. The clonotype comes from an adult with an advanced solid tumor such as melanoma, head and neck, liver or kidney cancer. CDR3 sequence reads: CASSPPSQRTDTQYF. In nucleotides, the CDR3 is TGTGCCAGCTCACCACCGTCACAGCGCACAGATACGCAGTATTTT.